This T cell receptor beta chain came from a study of T cell responses to AZD1222 COVID-19 vaccine. The protocol was immunoSEQ multiplex PCR, while the TCRdb copy is restricted to in-frame clones and leaves out a portion. The repertoire includes 100,000 to 150,000 clones, around 85% of them detected once, and around 6.2% sits in the top ten. CDR3 size: 13 residues. J lost 9 bases, V lost 2 bases, and 3 bases had no gene match. The V gene's germline CDR1 is MDHEN and CDR2 SYDVKM. This receptor was taken from an adult in good health. This specimen consisted of peripheral blood, obtained on day 0 of AZD1222 vaccination. The chain couples TRBV28 to TRBJ2-1; the match to TRBD2 covers 8 bases. For the CDR3, the DNA is TGTGCCAGCAGTTTAGGGACTAGATTTGAGCAGTTCTTC. Protein: CASSLGTRFEQFF.